This T cell receptor beta chain was retrieved from a study of T-cell memory formation after mild COVID-19. Notes on the study in general: Pre-infection memory held some responding clones, suggesting pre-existing cross-reactive T cells responded.

V was shortened by 8 bases and J by 3 bases, with 3 bases between the two germline ends. The length of the CDR3 is 10 residues. One entry per CDR3 protein, called by TCRdb with MiXCR from the 5' RACE reads. The sample lists 300,000 to 350,000 distinct CDR3 sequences, roughly an eighth occurring once. This clonotype showed up many times. Antigen specificity is unknown. The gene calls are TRBV12-3 or TRBV12-4 and TRBJ2-3; D call uncertain. The sequencing sample was made of PBMCs or a T cell subset sorted from them (not recorded which). The receptor was derived from a man aged 18-30 years who had mild COVID-19 (a few samples of this study predate the infection). Cell type and time point are not known. The CDR3 sequence is CASGTDTQYF. CDR3 nucleotides: TGTGCCAGCGGAACAGATACGCAGTATTTT.